The 25 T cell receptor beta chains below all came from one sample that was sequenced in a study of shared clonotypes between healthy human individuals. The data were produced by immunoSEQ multiplex PCR, yet TCRdb's version contains in-frame clones alone and is incomplete. Counted here are approximately 1.9 million clones, over 85% occurring once; the ten biggest clones make up approximately 1.7%. The naive CD8 subset, CD45RO-negative cells positively selected for CCR7, excluded terminally differentiated effector memory CD45RA+ cells. What was sequenced was naive CD8+ T cells from PBMCs. The receptors shown here come from a man younger than 35 in good health. Some clones in this sample may be carry-over from other donors' samples.

In regard to this clone: One junction end does not reproduce the germline sequence, and a read error may be involved. This sequence joins TRBV28 and TRBJ1-2, with D perhaps TRBD1 (5 bases). CDR1 MDHEN and CDR2 SYDVKM come from the germline V gene. The CDR3 length is 13 residues. CDR3 DNA: TGTGCCAGCAAACTCCAGGGATACTATGGTTACACCTTC. Its translation: CASKLQGYYGYTF.

The chain links TRBV9 to TRBJ2-5; D possibly corresponds to TRBD2 (6 bases). V gave up 0 bases and J gave up 5 bases, with 14 bases separating them. From germline, CDR1 is SGDLS and CDR2 YYNGEE. The CDR3 is 15 residues long. This CDR3 reads CASSVARSRGETQYF. CDR3 sequence (DNA): TGTGCCAGCAGCGTAGCTCGAAGTCGGGGGGAGACCCAGTACTTC.

The V gene is TRBV11-3, the J gene TRBJ2-3; possibly TRBD1 or TRBD2 for D (5 bases each). This CDR3 has 14 amino acids. With 6 bases removed from V and 1 base from J, the gap between germline ends came to 11 bases. Germline assignment: CDR1 SGHNT and CDR2 YENEEA. The CDR3 nucleotides read TGTGCCAGCAGTAACCGGGACGGCACAGATACGCAGTATTTT. Its protein product is CASSNRDGTDTQYF.

The chain uses TRBV27 and TRBJ2-3, with a possible D match to TRBD1 (5 bases). The germline V gene encodes CDR1 MNHEY and CDR2 SMNVEV (reference sequence). Trimming removed 6 bases at V and 6 bases at J, with 16 bases between. The length of the CDR3 is 14 residues. In DNA form, the CDR3 reads TGTGCCAGCAGGGGGCGGCCCCGTACGGATACGCAGTATTTT. Protein product: CASRGRPRTDTQYF.

The rearrangement joins TRBV6-5 to TRBJ2-5; 12 nucleotides agree with TRBD2. With 8 bases clipped from V and 5 bases from J, the junction kept 9 bases outside the gene matches. The CDR3 covers 15 residues. From germline, CDR1 is MNHEY and CDR2 SVGAGI. CDR3: CASCPSGRAGETQYF. CDR3 nucleotides: TGTGCCAGCTGCCCTAGCGGGAGGGCCGGGGAGACCCAGTACTTC.

The chain employs TRBV7-2 and TRBJ2-7; TRBD2 agrees at 11 bases. Germline values: CDR1 SGHTA, CDR2 FQGNSA. Trimming removed 1 base from V and 2 bases from J; junction bases left unmatched: 4. There are 16 residues in the CDR3. CDR3 DNA: TGTGCCAGCAGCTTAGTTAGCGGGAGGGCAACCTACGAGCAGTACTTC. Protein sequence: CASSLVSGRATYEQYF. The complete variable domain, with remaining parts taken from reference TRBV7-2 and TRBJ2-7, reads GAGVSQSPSNKVTEKGKDVELRCDPISGHTALYWYRQSLGQGLEFLIYFQGNSAPDKSGLPSDRFSAERTGGSVSTLTIQRTQQEDSAVYLCASSLVSGRATYEQYFGPGTRLTVT.

The chain couples TRBV15 to TRBJ1-3; the D gene is possibly TRBD1 (5 bases). Germline V gives CDR1 LNHNV, CDR2 YYDKDF (reference sequence). The CDR3 loop spans 16 amino acids. The V end lost 0 bases, the J end lost 4 bases, and 13 bases lay between the germline ends. Here the CDR3 reads CATSRESSGVGNTIYF. CDR3 nucleotides: TGTGCCACCAGCAGAGAATCTTCGGGGGTCGGAAACACCATATATTTT.

The rearrangement uses TRBV28 and TRBJ2-5, with D possibly being TRBD1 or TRBD2 (5 bases each). Germline assignment: CDR1 MDHEN and CDR2 SYDVKM. The germline V and J ends were trimmed by 11 bases and 5 bases, with 18 bases remaining between them. The CDR3 has 13 residues. CDR3 amino acids: CAATGGETETQYF. The CDR3 nucleotides are TGTGCCGCCACTGGGGGTGAGACGGAGACCCAGTACTTC.

This chain joins TRBV27 and TRBJ2-7, with D unclear. Germline CDR1 and CDR2: MNHEY and SMNVEV (reference sequence). The V gene lost 0 bases and the J gene lost 6 bases, with 9 bases spanning the gap. The CDR3 has 13 residues. CDR3 DNA sequence: TGTGCCAGCAGTTTATCCAGTTCCCCCGAGCAGTACTTC. This translates into CASSLSSSPEQYF.

The chain employs TRBV11-2 and TRBJ1-3; TRBD1 aligns across 7 bases. This CDR3 is built from 15 residues. The J segment lost 0 bases and the V segment lost 5 bases, leaving 4 bases of the junction unmatched. Germline V CDR1 and CDR2: SGHAT, FQNNGV. The CDR3 DNA sequence: TGTGCCAGCAGCGCCAGGGACAGCTCTGGAAACACCATATATTTT. Amino acids: CASSARDSSGNTIYF. Together with reference TRBV11-2 and TRBJ1-3, the CDR3 gives the full variable domain: EAGVAQSPRYKIIEKRQSVAFWCNPISGHATLYWYQQILGQGPKLLIQFQNNGVVDDSQLPKDRFSAERLKGVDSTLKIQPAKLEDSAVYLCASSARDSSGNTIYFGEGSWLTVV.

The chain joins TRBV27 to TRBJ2-1; D might be TRBD2 (6 bases). Trimming pared 7 bases from V and 7 bases from J, leaving 20 bases between. Germline assignment: CDR1 MNHEY and CDR2 SMNVEV (reference sequence). This CDR3 is 15 amino acids long. CDR3 nucleotide sequence: TGTGCCAGCAAGTTTGGGGGACTGACGGGAAATGAGCAGTTCTTC. Amino acids: CASKFGGLTGNEQFF.

The chain carries TRBV5-1 and TRBJ1-4; D remains ambiguous. Trimming cost V 0 bases and J 6 bases, with 6 bases left between them. The CDR3 has 13 amino acids. Germline assignment: CDR1 SGHRS and CDR2 YFSETQ. CDR3 DNA: TGCGCCAGCAGCTTGGGGGTGGATGAAAAACTGTTTTTT. This sequence encodes CASSLGVDEKLFF.

The rearrangement links TRBV15 to TRBJ1-4; D not certain. Germline assignment: CDR1 LNHNV and CDR2 YYDKDF (reference sequence). CDR3 length: 11 residues. V was trimmed by 6 bases and J by 3 bases, leaving 2 bases between them. CDR3 bases: TGTGCCACCAGGTCTAATGAAAAACTGTTTTTT. This encodes CATRSNEKLFF.

This chain joins TRBV4-3 and TRBJ2-2; D perhaps matches TRBD1 (8 bases). CDR3 size: 16 residues. Per the germline V gene, CDR1 is LGHNA and CDR2 is YSLEER. V lost 0 bases and J lost 6, with 14 bases in between. The CDR3 is CASSQEDRAGAGELFF. Here the CDR3 DNA reads TGCGCCAGCAGCCAAGAGGACAGGGCGGGGGCCGGGGAGCTGTTTTTT.

The V gene is TRBV19, the J gene TRBJ1-3; D unclear. Trimming removed 1 base at V and 0 bases at J, with 7 bases between. CDR3 length equals 15 residues. Germline assignment: CDR1 LNHDA and CDR2 SQIVND (reference sequence). This chain's CDR3 is CASSIGPLSGNTIYF. The DNA for the CDR3 is TGTGCCAGTAGTATAGGCCCTCTCTCTGGAAACACCATATATTTT.

The chain links TRBV7-8 to TRBJ2-6; D might be TRBD1 or TRBD2, each matching 7 bases. CDR3 length: 17 amino acids. With 5 bases removed from V and 3 bases from J, the gap between germline ends came to 17 bases. Germline CDR1 is SGHVS and CDR2 is FQNEAQ. CDR3 DNA sequence: TGTGCCAGCAGCCCCCAGGGGGGGGCATTTGGGGCCAACGTCCTGACTTTC. This translates into CASSPQGGAFGANVLTF.

V is TRBV19 and J is TRBJ2-7, with 11 positions matching TRBD2. The CDR3 covers 15 residues. Trimming took 6 bases from V and 4 from J; bases not matched to a gene: 8. Germline values: CDR1 LNHDA, CDR2 SQIVND (reference sequence). In nucleotides, the CDR3 is TGTGCCAGTAGCGCTACTAGCGGGAGTATGTACGAGCAGTACTTC. Translation: CASSATSGSMYEQYF.

The V and J genes are TRBV7-9 and TRBJ2-7, with 9 bases fitting TRBD1. Germline V CDR1 and CDR2: SEHNR, FQNEAQ (reference sequence). Trimming took 5 bases from V and 6 from J; bases not matched to a gene: 17. CDR3 length: 17 amino acids. In DNA form, the CDR3 reads TGTGCCAGCAGCCAAGTGCACGTGGGACAGGGTGTGGGCGAGCAGTACTTC. Residues: CASSQVHVGQGVGEQYF.

V usage is TRBV5-1 and J usage is TRBJ1-5, with TRBD1 as a possible D gene (5 bases). V shed 1 base and J shed 7 bases, with 24 bases lying between them. The CDR3 loop spans 18 amino acids. Germline loops: CDR1 SGHRS, CDR2 YFSETQ. The CDR3 nucleotides are TGCGCCAGCAGCTTGTTTTATAGGGGCGGTACGGCACGGCAGCCCCAGCATTTT. It codes for CASSLFYRGGTARQPQHF.

The sample holds one count of this clone. This rearrangement joins TRBV5-1 to TRBJ1-1; D remains unclear. The CDR3 totals 14 residues. Germline V lookup: CDR1 SGHRS, CDR2 YFSETQ. Trimming cost V 0 bases and J 1 base, with 7 bases left between them. The CDR3 here is CASSLEVENTEAFF. CDR3 in DNA: TGCGCCAGCAGCTTGGAGGTGGAGAACACTGAAGCTTTCTTT. Full variable domain (missing parts from reference TRBV5-1 and TRBJ1-1): KAGVTQTPRYLIKTRGQQVTLSCSPISGHRSVSWYQQTPGQGLQFLFEYFSETQRNKGNFPGRFSGRQFSNSRSEMNVSTLELGDSALYLCASSLEVENTEAFFGQGTRLTVV.

The chain couples TRBV9 to TRBJ2-1; TRBD2 is a possible D gene (6 bases). The CDR3 covers 12 residues. Germline CDR1 is SGDLS and CDR2 is YYNGEE. V was pared by 3 bases and J by 15 bases, with 16 bases between. The CDR3 is CASSAGGAFLFF. CDR3 coding DNA: TGTGCCAGCAGCGCCGGGGGAGCCTTTCTGTTCTTC.

The chain links TRBV7-9 to TRBJ2-7; 7 bases are shared with TRBD1. V dropped 5 bases and J dropped 3; count of bases not matched to a gene: 4. Germline values: CDR1 SEHNR, CDR2 FQNEAQ (reference sequence). The CDR3 spans 13 residues. CDR3 sequence reads: CASSGTAGYEQYF. Here the CDR3 DNA reads TGTGCCAGCAGCGGGACAGCCGGCTACGAGCAGTACTTC.

This chain links TRBV19 with TRBJ1-3; D unclear. V was clipped by 5 bases and J by 2 bases, with 16 bases between them. The CDR3 is made up of 16 amino acids. Germline V lookup: CDR1 LNHDA, CDR2 SQIVND (reference sequence). CDR3 bases: TGTGCCAGTAGTGTTCCTTGGGTCGGGCCTGGAAACACCATATATTTT. It encodes CASSVPWVGPGNTIYF.

This sequence joins TRBV27 and TRBJ2-2; tentative D call: TRBD1 (5 bases). V was pared by 5 bases and J by 5 bases, with 12 bases between. The CDR3 runs to 14 residues. CDR1 is MNHEY, CDR2 SMNVEV, per germline (reference sequence). The CDR3 sequence is CASSPQGWTGELFF. CDR3 nucleotide sequence: TGTGCCAGCAGTCCCCAGGGCTGGACCGGGGAGCTGTTTTTT.

Only a few counts were recorded for this clone. V usage is TRBV5-1 and J usage is TRBJ1-2, with D hard to call. The germline V gene encodes CDR1 SGHRS and CDR2 YFSETQ. V was clipped by 4 bases and J by 4 bases, with 17 bases between them. The CDR3 contains 15 residues. As DNA, the CDR3 is TGCGCCAGCAGCGCCCGGACGGAAGATCCCTATGGCTACACCTTC. Translating it yields CASSARTEDPYGYTF.